This T cell receptor (beta chain) was captured in a study of ipilimumab plus nivolumab after autologous stem cell transplantation. Study in general: Median doses per patient: roughly five ipilimumab, seven to nine nivolumab.

Germline CDR1 SGHTA, CDR2 FQGNSA. The CDR3 sequence is 15 residues long. V lost 1 base, J lost 4 bases, and 11 bases lay in between. Patients got ipilimumab 1 mg/kg beginning 14 to 28 days post-transplant. Repertoires were generated with immunoSEQ multiplex PCR, while TCRdb's copy carries only in-frame clones and drops some. Of fewer than 30,000 clones listed, about 86% were seen once; the top ten hold less than 5.5%. The chain combines TRBV7-2 with TRBJ1-5; the D is unclear. This TCR was recovered from a male donor with diffuse large B-cell lymphoma. The sequences come from PBMCs, collected in a trial of ipilimumab plus nivolumab as post-transplant consolidation. CDR3: CASSLERASNQPQHF. The CDR3 DNA reads as TGTGCCAGCAGCTTAGAGAGGGCTTCAAATCAGCCCCAGCATTTT.